This passage covers 22 T cell receptor beta chains from one sample sequenced in a study of blood T cell repertoires in COVID-19. Clones were sequenced by immunoSEQ multiplex PCR, and TCRdb holds only the in-frame ones, with some missing. The sample holds nearly 60,000 clones, 85% seen once. Sequencing input: peripheral blood. These receptor sequences come from a middle-aged man with active COVID-19.

The V and J genes are TRBV3-1 (or the pseudogene TRBV3-2) and TRBJ1-4; 7 bases map to TRBD1. The CDR3 extends over 15 amino acids. J lost 4 bases, V lost 3 bases, and 5 bases had no gene match. CDR1 and CDR2 (germline): LGHDT, YNNKEL (reference sequence). The CDR3 DNA reads TGTGCCAGCAGCCAGGTGACAGGGAATAATGAAAAACTGTTTTTT. Translation: CASSQVTGNNEKLFF.

The chain carries TRBV6-5 and TRBJ2-2; D is perhaps TRBD2 (6 bases). V lost 5 bases and J lost 4, with 14 bases in between. There are 15 residues in the CDR3. Germline V gene data show CDR1 as MNHEY and CDR2 as SVGAGI. This CDR3 reads CASSLMEAGTGELFF. The CDR3 coding sequence is TGTGCCAGCAGTCTAATGGAAGCGGGCACCGGGGAGCTGTTTTTT.

This clone was picked up a small number of times. This chain joins TRBV11-2 and TRBJ2-1; 8 bases are shared with TRBD2. The CDR3 loop spans 16 amino acids. Losses at the gene ends were 3 bases for V and 8 bases for J; bases not matched to a gene: 12. Germline loops: CDR1 SGHAT, CDR2 FQNNGV. The CDR3 spells CASSLGGTRRGDEQFF. The DNA for the CDR3 is TGTGCCAGCAGCTTGGGCGGGACTAGAAGGGGGGATGAGCAGTTCTTC.

The chain links TRBV16 to TRBJ1-1; no clear D. V lost 0 bases and J lost 2, with 7 bases in between. From germline, CDR1 is KGHSY and CDR2 FQNENV. The CDR3 covers 14 residues. The CDR3 nucleotides read TGTGCCAGCAGCCAATCAGAGGGAAACACTGAAGCTTTCTTT. Translated: CASSQSEGNTEAFF.

The chain is built from TRBV29-1 and TRBJ2-7; perhaps TRBD2 as D (6 bases). Per the germline V gene, CDR1 is SQVTM and CDR2 is ANQGSEA. CDR3 length: 13 residues. V was pared by 4 bases and J by 3 bases, with 13 bases between. The CDR3 DNA reads TGCAGCGTTGCGTCGGGACTCCTCTACGAGCAGTACTTC. Protein sequence: CSVASGLLYEQYF.

This chain joins TRBV7-9 and TRBJ1-5, with 8 bases aligning to TRBD1. After removal of 4 bases from V and 4 bases from J, the junction contained 12 bases not matched to a gene. The CDR3 is 17 residues long. Germline-derived CDR1 and CDR2 are SEHNR and FQNEAQ (reference sequence). As DNA, the CDR3 is TGTGCCAGCAGCTCCGGTTCGGGACAGGAAGGTAATCAGCCCCAGCATTTT. It translates to CASSSGSGQEGNQPQHF.

The V gene is TRBV7-2, the J gene TRBJ2-7; TRBD2 agrees at 12 bases. This CDR3 has 18 amino acids. V dropped 4 bases and J dropped 0; count of bases not matched to a gene: 10. Germline assignment: CDR1 SGHTA and CDR2 FQGNSA. CDR3 nucleotide sequence: TGTGCCAGCAGCTCTAGCGGGAGGGATTACGGGGGCTCCTACGAGCAGTACTTC. It translates to CASSSSGRDYGGSYEQYF.

This chain connects TRBV6-5 to TRBJ1-1; weak D call: TRBD1 (5 bases). This CDR3 has 14 amino acids. Germline V gene sequence: CDR1 MNHEY, CDR2 SVGAGI. The V end was cut by 5 bases, the J end by 4 bases, with 14 bases between. The CDR3 DNA is TGTGCCAGCAGTCCCGGGGGTCTAGCCACTGAAGCTTTCTTT. This encodes CASSPGGLATEAFF.

The chain joins TRBV28 to TRBJ2-1; D possibly corresponds to TRBD1 (5 bases). The V gene's germline CDR1 is MDHEN and CDR2 SYDVKM. The CDR3 extends over 15 amino acids. V lost 4 bases, J lost 4 bases, and 14 bases lay in between. CDR3 in amino acids: CASSSVPDRYNEQFF. The DNA for the CDR3 is TGTGCCAGCAGTTCCGTTCCAGACAGATACAATGAGCAGTTCTTC.

This clone showed up just once. J is TRBJ2-3 and V is TRBV5-4; TRBD2 might be the D (6 bases). The V and J ends lost 4 bases and 1 base respectively, with 10 bases between them. The germline V gene has CDR1 SGHNT and CDR2 YYREEE (reference sequence). This CDR3 has 14 amino acids. The CDR3 is CASSRREGTDTQYF. CDR3 DNA: TGTGCCAGCAGCAGGAGGGAGGGCACAGATACGCAGTATTTT.

The chain has TRBV7-2 and TRBJ2-1, with a possible D match to TRBD1 (6 bases). V lost 0 bases to trimming and J lost 3 bases, with 12 bases between them. The germline CDR1 and CDR2 sequences are SGHTA and FQGNSA. The CDR3 sequence is 16 residues long. The CDR3 DNA sequence: TGTGCCAGCAGCTTAGCACCGAGGGGGTTCTACAATGAGCAGTTCTTC. Its translation: CASSLAPRGFYNEQFF.

This clone was seen a single time. The genes are TRBV27 and TRBJ1-1, with unresolved D. The CDR3 has 12 amino acids. V dropped 5 bases and J dropped 11 bases, with 15 bases sitting between them. Germline V lookup: CDR1 MNHEY, CDR2 SMNVEV (reference sequence). The CDR3 DNA follows: TGTGCCAGCAGTACCCGGGAGGGAGAGGCTTTCTTT. Translating it yields CASSTREGEAFF.

The chain employs TRBV19 and TRBJ1-3; no reliable D call. Germline V CDR1 and CDR2: LNHDA, SQIVND (reference sequence). Trimming cost V 1 base and J 2 bases, with 9 bases left between them. This CDR3 comprises 15 residues. The CDR3 region is CASSIASPAGNTIYF. CDR3 bases: TGTGCCAGTAGTATAGCGTCGCCGGCTGGAAACACCATATATTTT.

V is TRBV7-9 and J is TRBJ2-3, with 7 bases identical to TRBD2. The CDR3 contains 15 residues. J gave up 3 bases and V 5 bases, and 8 bases lay outside the gene matches. CDR1 and CDR2 (germline): SEHNR, FQNEAQ (reference sequence). For the CDR3, the DNA is TGTGCCAGCAGCCTCAGCGGGAACCCTACAGATACGCAGTATTTT. Protein: CASSLSGNPTDTQYF. Full variable domain (remainder filled in from reference TRBV7-9 and TRBJ2-3): DTGVSQNPRHKITKRGQNVTFRCDPISEHNRLYWYRQTLGQGPEFLTYFQNEAQLEKSRLLSDRFSAERPKGSFSTLEIQRTEQGDSAMYLCASSLSGNPTDTQYFGPGTRLTVL.

The chain carries TRBV5-1 and TRBJ2-2, with D tentatively TRBD2 (6 bases). From germline, CDR1 is SGHRS and CDR2 YFSETQ. The length of the CDR3 is 16 residues. The ends were cut back, 0 bases at V and 6 bases at J, with 15 bases in the middle. CDR3 amino acids: CASSLEVTSDAGELFF. CDR3 DNA: TGCGCCAGCAGCTTGGAAGTGACTAGTGACGCCGGGGAGCTGTTTTTT.

The rearrangement uses TRBV28 and TRBJ1-1; a weak D match, TRBD1 (5 bases). Germline lookup yields CDR1 MDHEN and CDR2 SYDVKM. The CDR3 is made up of 15 amino acids. V shed 6 bases and J shed 11 bases, with 25 bases lying between them. The CDR3 region is CASSPPRARALKAFF. The CDR3 DNA reads TGTGCCAGCAGCCCCCCCAGGGCTCGGGCTTTGAAGGCTTTCTTT.

The chain joins TRBV5-1 to TRBJ2-5; no clear D gene. CDR1 is SGHRS, CDR2 YFSETQ, per germline. The CDR3 is 14 residues long. Trimming removed 0 bases at V and 5 bases at J, with 11 bases between. This chain's CDR3 is CASSLDLLTETQYF. The CDR3 bases are TGCGCCAGCAGCTTGGACCTGCTAACGGAGACCCAGTACTTC.

V usage is TRBV6-2 or TRBV6-3 and J usage is TRBJ2-7; 14 nucleotides align to TRBD2. The CDR3 is made up of 17 amino acids. V shed 4 bases, J shed 4 bases, and the junction held 9 bases outside the gene matches. CDR1 and CDR2 (germline): MNHEY, SVGEGT. The CDR3 sequence is CASSLRTSGRLKYEQYF. The CDR3 region has the DNA TGTGCCAGCAGTTTAAGGACTAGCGGGAGGCTTAAATACGAGCAGTACTTC.

The chain joins TRBV7-9 to TRBJ1-1, with no clear D. Germline V gene lookup returns CDR1 SEHNR and CDR2 FQNEAQ (reference sequence). The CDR3 is made up of 14 amino acids. With 0 bases removed from V and 5 bases from J, the gap between germline ends came to 10 bases. CDR3: CASSLAERETEAFF. For the CDR3, the DNA is TGTGCCAGCAGCTTAGCGGAGAGGGAGACTGAAGCTTTCTTT.

This chain links TRBV7-6 with TRBJ2-3; TRBD2 aligns across 14 bases. The CDR3 runs 16 residues. The germline V gene encodes CDR1 SGHVS and CDR2 FNYEAQ. V gave up 5 bases and J gave up 4 bases; unmatched junction bases: 5. The CDR3 spells CASSAGGLAGADTQYF. The DNA of the CDR3 is TGTGCCAGCAGCGCAGGGGGACTAGCGGGAGCAGATACGCAGTATTTT.

The J gene is TRBJ2-5, the V gene TRBV4-1, with 12 bases fitting TRBD1. The V and J ends lost 1 base and 2 bases, in that order; junction bases with no gene match: 8. There are 18 residues in the CDR3. Germline CDR1 is MGHRA and CDR2 is YSYEKL. The CDR3 coding sequence is TGCGCCAGCAGCCAAGTCCGGGACAGGGGGCTATCTCAAGAGACCCAGTACTTC. Its protein is CASSQVRDRGLSQETQYF.

This clone was counted a few times. This sequence joins TRBV2 and TRBJ1-2; D is unresolved. There are 14 residues in the CDR3. V was trimmed by 6 bases and J by 8 bases, leaving 19 bases between them. The germline CDR1 and CDR2 sequences are SNHLY and FYNNEI. CDR3 in amino acids: CASSFHVDSRGYTF. CDR3 in DNA: TGTGCCAGCAGCTTCCATGTGGACTCGAGGGGCTACACCTTC.